Presented here are 16 T cell receptor beta chains from one specimen sequenced in a study of OX40 agonist ivuxolimab in advanced cancers. The data were produced by immunoSEQ multiplex PCR, yet TCRdb's version contains in-frame clones alone and is incomplete. This sample carries 9,500 to 15,000 clones, around 83% of them seen once, and the ten largest clones take roughly 19%. The material sequenced was CD4+ or CD8+ T cells sorted from blood, taken in a trial of the OX40 agonist ivuxolimab. The receptors stem from an adult with an advanced solid tumor such as melanoma, head and neck, liver or kidney cancer.

Notes on this clone: Other nucleotide sequences from this sample produce the same CDR3. V and J are TRBV6-5 and TRBJ2-3, with 9 bases that match TRBD1. This CDR3 spans 15 amino acids. Germline CDR1 and CDR2: MNHEY and SVGAGI. V was pared by 4 bases and J by 3 bases, with 5 bases of the junction left unmatched. The CDR3 region has the DNA TGTGCCAGCAGTTTGGGACAGGGAGGGACAGATACGCAGTATTTT. It specifies CASSLGQGGTDTQYF.

The V call is TRBV6-6, the J call TRBJ1-2; weak D call: TRBD1 (6 bases). CDR3 size: 14 residues. V gave up 1 base and J gave up 3 bases, with 9 bases separating them. Germline V gene lookup returns CDR1 MNHNY and CDR2 SVGAGI (reference sequence). CDR3: CASSYLGGDYGYTF. The DNA of the CDR3 is TGTGCCAGCAGTTACTTGGGGGGCGACTATGGCTACACCTTC.

This rearrangement joins TRBV28 to TRBJ2-1; 12 bases line up with TRBD2. This CDR3 is 16 amino acids long. The V gene's germline CDR1 is MDHEN and CDR2 SYDVKM. J gave up 15 bases and V 4 bases, and 16 bases lay outside the gene matches. CDR3 residues: CASSSPSGRAGEFRFF. CDR3 nucleotides: TGTGCCAGCAGTTCCCCTAGCGGGAGGGCCGGGGAATTTCGGTTCTTC.

V usage is TRBV28 and J usage is TRBJ2-3, with 7 bases identical to TRBD2. The germline V gene encodes CDR1 MDHEN and CDR2 SYDVKM. The CDR3 runs to 16 residues. V lost 2 bases, J lost 4 bases, and 9 bases stayed unmatched. The CDR3 here is CASSLKAGVSADTQYF. The CDR3 DNA is TGTGCCAGCAGTTTAAAGGCGGGAGTTTCCGCAGATACGCAGTATTTT.

This sequence joins TRBV27 and TRBJ2-1, with no clear D. Germline V gene sequence: CDR1 MNHEY, CDR2 SMNVEV (reference sequence). The CDR3 has 13 residues. With 7 bases removed from V and 0 bases from J, the gap between germline ends came to 7 bases. CDR3 protein: CASTPSSYNEQFF. In nucleotides, the CDR3 is TGTGCCAGCACACCGAGCTCCTACAATGAGCAGTTCTTC.

This chain connects TRBV6-1 to TRBJ1-1; D is unclear. Germline CDR1 reads MNHNS; CDR2 reads SASEGT. Trimming shortened V by 1 base and J by 4 bases, and 10 bases separated the two germline ends. The CDR3 is 14 amino acids. The CDR3 coding sequence is TGTGCCAGCAGTGAAGATCGGTGGCCCACTGAAGCTTTCTTT. Residues: CASSEDRWPTEAFF.

The CDR3 is CAWREGQRQTTNEKLFF. The CDR3 coding sequence is TGTGCCTGGAGGGAGGGACAGCGGCAAACAACTAATGAAAAACTGTTTTTT. V gene TRBV30 combines with J gene TRBJ1-4; 7 bases are shared with TRBD1. The CDR3 is 17 amino acids. V lost 3 bases to trimming and J lost 0 bases; unmatched junction nucleotides: 10. Germline V gene lookup returns CDR1 GTSNPN and CDR2 SVGIG (reference sequence).

This rearrangement joins TRBV9 to TRBJ2-5, with D maybe TRBD1 (5 bases). The CDR3 is made up of 15 amino acids. Germline V gives CDR1 SGDLS, CDR2 YYNGEE. Between the trimmed V and J ends, which lost 0 bases and 2 bases, there was a span of 11 bases. This CDR3 reads CASSVASGAQETQYF. The CDR3 DNA is TGTGCCAGCAGCGTAGCCTCTGGGGCTCAAGAGACCCAGTACTTC.

The chain employs TRBV9 and TRBJ2-2, with 7 bases fitting TRBD1. Germline assignment: CDR1 SGDLS and CDR2 YYNGEE. The CDR3 loop spans 16 amino acids. With V trimmed by 3 bases and J by 2 bases, 7 bases remained unmatched. CDR3 region: CASSGGGVTNTGELFF. The CDR3 DNA sequence: TGTGCCAGCAGCGGAGGGGGCGTAACCAACACCGGGGAGCTGTTTTTT.

The chain links TRBV5-6 to TRBJ2-3, with TRBD2 matching over 7 bases. There are 15 residues in the CDR3. J gave up 3 bases and V 4 bases, and 8 bases lay outside the gene matches. The germline V gene has CDR1 SGHDT and CDR2 YYEEEE. The CDR3 nucleotides read TGTGCCAGCAGCCCGGGTAGGGAGGGGACAGATACGCAGTATTTT. Its translation: CASSPGREGTDTQYF.

This clone was counted between two and nine times. The V and J genes are TRBV27 and TRBJ2-1, with D possibly being TRBD1 (6 bases). CDR1 MNHEY and CDR2 SMNVEV come from the germline V gene (reference sequence). Trimming left V 0 bases short and J 6 bases short, with 9 bases between. CDR3 length: 14 residues. CDR3 loop: CASSLSTGTNEQFF. For the CDR3, the DNA is TGTGCCAGCAGTTTATCGACAGGTACCAATGAGCAGTTCTTC.

This clone showed up just a few times. The V gene is TRBV19, the J gene TRBJ1-1; no definite D call. V lost 7 bases, J lost 3 bases, and 21 bases lay in between. Germline values: CDR1 LNHDA, CDR2 SQIVND (reference sequence). This CDR3 comprises 16 residues. The CDR3 coding sequence is TGTGCCAGTACCCTTTTTCGGTTATGGGATTACACTGAAGCTTTCTTT. Translation: CASTLFRLWDYTEAFF.

This clone was observed a few times. The V and J genes are TRBV7-2 and TRBJ2-3; 9 nucleotides agree with TRBD2. After removal of 4 bases from V and 6 bases from J, the junction contained 8 bases not matched to a gene. Looked up from germline, CDR1 is SGHTA and CDR2 is FQGNSA. This CDR3 has 15 residues. The CDR3 DNA sequence: TGTGCCAGCAGCTCGGGACTAGCCGAGTGGGATACGCAGTATTTT. Translating gives CASSSGLAEWDTQYF. The whole variable domain, remainder taken from reference TRBV7-2 and TRBJ2-3, is GAGVSQSPSNKVTEKGKDVELRCDPISGHTALYWYRQSLGQGLEFLIYFQGNSAPDKSGLPSDRFSAERTGGSVSTLTIQRTQQEDSAVYLCASSSGLAEWDTQYFGPGTRLTVL.

This chain links TRBV7-9 with TRBJ2-2; a possible D gene is TRBD2 (5 bases). Germline V lookup: CDR1 SEHNR, CDR2 FQNEAQ (reference sequence). V was shortened by 5 bases and J by 5 bases, with 12 bases between the two germline ends. The CDR3 length is 14 residues. The CDR3 spells CASSTSPGTGELFF. The CDR3 nucleotides read TGTGCCAGCAGCACCAGTCCGGGGACCGGGGAGCTGTTTTTT.

V gene TRBV28 combines with J gene TRBJ2-1; D may be TRBD1 (6 bases). V was cut by 4 bases and J by 4 bases, with 8 bases left in between. The CDR3 is 13 residues long. The V gene's germline CDR1 is MDHEN and CDR2 SYDVKM. CDR3 DNA sequence: TGTGCCAGCAGTTCCGGGACATACAATGAGCAGTTCTTC. Translating it yields CASSSGTYNEQFF.

By its share, this clone is medium-sized. V is TRBV27 and J is TRBJ1-5; 8 bases are shared with TRBD1. Germline-derived CDR1 and CDR2 are MNHEY and SMNVEV (reference sequence). The CDR3 contains 17 residues. Trimming took 0 bases from V and 0 from J; bases not matched to a gene: 4. CDR3 sequence: CASSLSAGQGSNQPQHF. The CDR3 region has the DNA TGTGCCAGCAGTTTATCCGCCGGACAGGGTAGCAATCAGCCCCAGCATTTT.